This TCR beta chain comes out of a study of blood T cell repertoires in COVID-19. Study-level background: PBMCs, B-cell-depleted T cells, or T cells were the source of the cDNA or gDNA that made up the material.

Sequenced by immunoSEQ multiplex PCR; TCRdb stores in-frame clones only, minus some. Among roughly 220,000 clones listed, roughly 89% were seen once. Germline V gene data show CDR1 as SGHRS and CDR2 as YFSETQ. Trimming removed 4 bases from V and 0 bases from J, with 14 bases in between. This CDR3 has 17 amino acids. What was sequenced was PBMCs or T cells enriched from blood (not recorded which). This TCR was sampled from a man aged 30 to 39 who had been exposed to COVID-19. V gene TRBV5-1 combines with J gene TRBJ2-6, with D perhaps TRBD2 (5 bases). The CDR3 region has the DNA TGCGCCAGCAGCGTAAGACTAACTAACTCTGGGGCCAACGTCCTGACTTTC. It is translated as CASSVRLTNSGANVLTF.